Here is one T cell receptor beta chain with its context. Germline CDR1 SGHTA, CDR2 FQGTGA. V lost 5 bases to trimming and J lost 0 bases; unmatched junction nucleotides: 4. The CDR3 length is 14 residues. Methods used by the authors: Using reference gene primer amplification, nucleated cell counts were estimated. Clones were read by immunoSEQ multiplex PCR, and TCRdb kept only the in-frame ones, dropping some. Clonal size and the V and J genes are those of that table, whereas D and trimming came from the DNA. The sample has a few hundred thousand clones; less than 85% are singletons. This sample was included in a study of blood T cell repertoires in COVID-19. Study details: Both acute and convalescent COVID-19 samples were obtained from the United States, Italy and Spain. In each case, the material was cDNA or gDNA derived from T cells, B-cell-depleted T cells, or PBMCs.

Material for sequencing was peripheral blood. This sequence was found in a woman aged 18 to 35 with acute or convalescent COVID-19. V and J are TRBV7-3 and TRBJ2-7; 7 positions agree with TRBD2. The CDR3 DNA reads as TGTGCCAGCAGCCCTAGCGGAGACTCCTACGAGCAGTACTTC. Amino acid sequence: CASSPSGDSYEQYF.